This T cell receptor beta chain was sequenced for a study of cytomegalovirus exposure and HLA in healthy donors. Study conclusions and caveats: Reported results showed that the classifier diagnosed cytomegalovirus status with high specificity and sensitivity. The finding came from a later analysis; first-cohort TCR clusters tended to co-occur in the 130 or so validation repertoires.

In regard to this clone: Its antigen remains unidentified.

The protocol was immunoSEQ multiplex PCR, while the TCRdb copy is restricted to in-frame clones and leaves out a portion. In the table there are about 130,000 clones, under 90% of which are singletons. The CDR3 extends over 15 amino acids. V shed 1 base and J shed 5 bases, with 11 bases lying between them. Germline values: CDR1 LNHDA, CDR2 SQIVND (reference sequence). The donors formed part of the roughly 110-subject validation cohort, distinct from the roughly 700-subject first cohort. Sequenced sample: PBMCs. V usage is TRBV19 and J usage is TRBJ2-2; TRBD1 is a possible D gene (6 bases). The sequence derives from a woman aged 18-29 years in good health and CMV-seronegative. The chain's CDR3 is CASSIGTDSTGELFF. The DNA for the CDR3 is TGTGCCAGTAGTATAGGGACAGATTCGACCGGGGAGCTGTTTTTT. The full variable domain, rest sourced from reference TRBV19 and TRBJ2-2, is DGGITQSPKYLFRKEGQNVTLSCEQNLNHDAMYWYRQDPGQGLRLIYYSQIVNDFQKGDIAEGYSVSREKKESFPLTVTSAQKNPTAFYLCASSIGTDSTGELFFGEGSRLTVL.